Following are 23 T cell receptor beta chains from one sample sequenced in a study of blood T cells in healthy people across ages. The second PCR ran about 6 to 11 cycles with a sample-barcoded 5' primer and J-beta primers. TCRdb called the 5' RACE reads again in MiXCR, with one record for every CDR3 protein. The sample lists 710,000 or so distinct CDR3 sequences, about 20% occurring once. Sequenced: blood. The receptors originated from a man between 65 and 85 years old in good health.

This sequence joins TRBV2 and TRBJ2-2, with 9 bases that match TRBD2. The V segment lost 7 bases and the J segment 1 base; nucleotides outside the gene matches: 4. CDR3 length equals 15 residues. Germline CDR1 reads SNHLY; CDR2 reads FYNNEI. Written as DNA, the CDR3 is TGTGCCAGCACGAAGACTAGCGGGAACACCGGGGAGCTGTTTTTT. Encoded protein: CASTKTSGNTGELFF.

The chain combines TRBV2 with TRBJ2-1, with D hard to call. The DNA end lines up better with TRBJ2-5; the J call may be wrong. CDR1 and CDR2 (germline): SNHLY, FYNNEI. The CDR3 spans 14 residues. CDR3: CASSGWSLGETQYF. CDR3 DNA sequence: TGTGCCAGCAGTGGGTGGTCCTTGGGGGAGACCCAGTACTTC.

The sample holds a few counts of this clonotype. A read error may produce the germline difference seen at one junction end. This chain joins TRBV15 and TRBJ1-4; 8 nucleotides line up with TRBD1. The CDR3 is 16 residues long. In germline, CDR1 is LNHNV, CDR2 YYDKDF (reference sequence). The CDR3 is CATSKGRGPTNEKLFF. CDR3 bases: TGTGCTACCAGCAAGGGCAGGGGGCCAACTAATGAAAAACTGTTTTTT.

This clonotype was recorded a few times. The genes are TRBV20-1 and TRBJ2-1; either TRBD1 or TRBD2 may supply D (7 bases each). Germline V CDR1 and CDR2: DFQATT, SNEGSKA (reference sequence). V lost 3 bases to trimming and J lost 7 bases, with 16 bases between them. The CDR3 has 14 amino acids. The CDR3 sequence: CSASTTGEGNEQFF. DNA for the CDR3: TGCAGTGCTAGCACCACAGGGGAGGGGAATGAGCAGTTCTTC.

This clonotype occurred a few times. CDR3 sequence (DNA): TGCATCGGAGCCGGGACAGGGAATCGAGGCTATGGCTACACCTTC. Residues: CIGAGTGNRGYGYTF. This chain uses TRBV29-1 with TRBJ1-2; 9 bases match TRBD1. Germline-derived CDR1 and CDR2 are SQVTM and ANQGSEA. This CDR3 is 15 amino acids long.

V and J are TRBV30 and TRBJ2-1; D gene ambiguous. Germline CDR1 is GTSNPN and CDR2 is SVGIG (reference sequence). V lost 2 bases, J lost 0 bases, and 8 bases lay in between. The CDR3 consists of 14 residues. The CDR3 DNA is TGTGCCTGGAGTATAGGTAGCTCCTACAATGAGCAGTTCTTC. It yields the protein CAWSIGSSYNEQFF.

J is TRBJ1-2 and V is TRBV29-1; D gene ambiguous. The germline V gene has CDR1 SQVTM and CDR2 ANQGSEA. This CDR3 is built from 13 residues. Trimming pared 3 bases from V and 8 bases from J, leaving 16 bases between. The DNA of the CDR3 is TGCAGCGTTGACCAGGAGCCTATCCTCGGCTACACCTTC. Encoded protein: CSVDQEPILGYTF.

The rearrangement uses TRBV23-1 and TRBJ1-2; D not resolved. TRBV23-1 is filed as an ORF, its function uncertain. The V gene lost 2 bases and the J gene lost 11 bases, with 9 bases spanning the gap. The length of the CDR3 is 11 residues. The CDR3 DNA follows: TGCGCCAGCAGTCAAGGCGTCAGTTACACCTTC. Protein product: CASSQGVSYTF.

This clonotype was seen a handful of times. This chain links TRBV6-2 or TRBV6-3 with TRBJ2-5; tentatively, D is TRBD2 (5 bases). The J call is in doubt because the DNA end fits TRBJ2-7 better. Germline assignment: CDR1 MNHEY and CDR2 SVGEGT. CDR3 length: 13 residues. The CDR3 DNA is TGTGCCAGCAGTTACGGGAGACCCTACGAGCAGTACGTC. It specifies CASSYGRPYEQYV.

The chain employs TRBV7-9 and TRBJ2-1; D not resolved. Germline V gene data show CDR1 as SEHNR and CDR2 as FQNEAQ (reference sequence). The CDR3 is 14 amino acids. V was trimmed by 4 bases and J by 1 base, leaving 8 bases between them. The DNA of the CDR3 is TGTGCCAGCAGCTCGGACGCGTCCTACAATGAGCAGTTCTTC. Translating it yields CASSSDASYNEQFF.

This clonotype was seen a handful of times. The gene calls are TRBV20-1 and TRBJ1-2; perhaps TRBD1 as D (5 bases). Trimming shortened V by 3 bases and J by 6 bases, and 17 bases separated the two germline ends. CDR3 length: 14 amino acids. The germline V gene has CDR1 DFQATT and CDR2 SNEGSKA (reference sequence). CDR3 sequence (DNA): TGCAGTGCTAGGTTAAATGGGATGGGGGATGGCTACACCTTC. It encodes CSARLNGMGDGYTF.

This chain connects TRBV12-3 or TRBV12-4 to TRBJ2-4; D call uncertain. This CDR3 contains 17 residues. V was pared by 3 bases and J by 10 bases, with 25 bases between. CDR3 sequence (DNA): TGTGCCAGCAGTTTGAGTCTGGTTTCCCGCCCCGGAGATATTCAGTACTTC. Translating gives CASSLSLVSRPGDIQYF.

The DNA of the CDR3 is TGCGCCAGCAGTGGAATACAGGGGGGGTACCAAGAGACCCAGTACTTC. Encoded protein: CASSGIQGGYQETQYF. The gene calls are TRBV5-1 and TRBJ2-5; a weak D match, TRBD1 (8 bases). V gave up 5 bases and J gave up 0 bases, with 17 bases separating them. Germline V CDR1 and CDR2: SGHRS, YFSETQ. CDR3 length: 16 amino acids.

The J gene is TRBJ2-5, the V gene TRBV5-1, with D maybe TRBD2 (5 bases). V lost 3 bases, J lost 5 bases, and 14 bases lay in between. CDR1 is SGHRS, CDR2 YFSETQ, per germline. The CDR3 length is 14 residues. CDR3 sequence reads: CASSSQLGLETQYF. CDR3 DNA: TGCGCCAGCAGCTCCCAACTAGGGCTGGAGACCCAGTACTTC.

The chain employs TRBV19 and TRBJ1-3; D might be TRBD1 (6 bases). V was shortened by 6 bases and J by 2 bases, with 11 bases between the two germline ends. This CDR3 contains 14 residues. The germline CDR1 and CDR2 sequences are LNHDA and SQIVND (reference sequence). CDR3 region: CASRTGRPGNTIYF. DNA of the CDR3: TGTGCCAGTAGAACAGGGAGGCCTGGAAACACCATATATTTT.

This chain joins TRBV20-1 and TRBJ2-3; 12 positions agree with TRBD2. The CDR3 runs to 16 residues. The trim removed 3 bases at V and 5 bases at J, leaving 9 bases unmatched. The germline V gene has CDR1 DFQATT and CDR2 SNEGSKA (reference sequence). CDR3 nucleotide sequence: TGCAGTGCTAGCGTTGCCTCTAGCGGGAGGGTAGATACGCAGTATTTT. It yields the protein CSASVASSGRVDTQYF.

The CDR3 DNA reads as TGCAGTGCTGGCCGGGACACACAAGAGACCCAGTACTTC. As protein: CSAGRDTQETQYF. The genes are TRBV20-1 and TRBJ2-5, with TRBD1 as a possible D gene (6 bases). Per the germline V gene, CDR1 is DFQATT and CDR2 is SNEGSKA (reference sequence). This CDR3 has 13 residues. V lost 5 bases, J lost 2 bases, and 12 bases lay in between.

This chain links TRBV24-1 with TRBJ1-2; tentative D call: TRBD1 (6 bases). The V end lost 3 bases, the J end lost 4 bases, and 11 bases lay between the germline ends. The CDR3 loop spans 14 amino acids. Per germline, CDR1 KGHDR and CDR2 SFDVKD. Written as DNA, the CDR3 is TGTGCCACCAGTGATCACGGGGGCGGCTATGGCTACACCTTC. Its protein is CATSDHGGGYGYTF.

This clonotype showed up just a few times. The chain links TRBV5-5 to TRBJ2-6, with 8 bases lining up with TRBD1. This CDR3 has 15 residues. V trimming: 3 bases; J trimming: 2 bases; junction bases outside the gene matches: 1. Germline V gene lookup returns CDR1 SGHKS and CDR2 YYEKEE (reference sequence). For the CDR3, the DNA is TGTGCCAGCAGCTACAGGGGGACTGGGGCCAACGTCCTGACTTTC. Protein product: CASSYRGTGANVLTF.

This clonotype was picked up a small number of times. V is TRBV20-1 and J is TRBJ2-1; maybe TRBD1 (5 bases). The J call may be faulty, since TRBJ2-7 better matches the DNA end. The CDR3 spans 14 residues. The germline CDR1 and CDR2 sequences are DFQATT and SNEGSKA (reference sequence). The CDR3 is CSARDTAGRNEQYV. In DNA form, the CDR3 reads TGCAGTGCTAGAGATACAGCAGGGCGAAACGAGCAGTACGTC.

CDR3 DNA: TGTGCCAGCAGCTTTAGACAAGGGGCGCAGTATTTT. Translation gives CASSFRQGAQYF. The J gene is TRBJ2-3, the V gene TRBV7-3, with a possible D match to TRBD1 (5 bases). V was pared by 3 bases and J by 10 bases, with 11 bases between. The germline CDR1 and CDR2 sequences are SGHTA and FQGTGA. This CDR3 comprises 12 residues.

The J gene is TRBJ2-5, the V gene TRBV28; 8 bases fit TRBD1. The CDR3 length is 18 residues. Losses at the gene ends were 1 base for V and 0 bases for J; bases not matched to a gene: 10. Germline CDR1 reads MDHEN; CDR2 reads SYDVKM. In DNA form, the CDR3 reads TGTGCCAGCAGTTTATTGCGACAGGGGTTGGGGCACCAAGAGACCCAGTACTTC. As protein: CASSLLRQGLGHQETQYF.

This clonotype was counted ten times or more. The CDR3 spells CASSLGTGGGRQPQHF. CDR3 DNA: TGTGCCAGCAGTTTAGGGACAGGGGGCGGTCGGCAGCCCCAGCATTTT. V and J are TRBV12-3 or TRBV12-4 and TRBJ1-5; 11 bases match TRBD1. The J segment lost 7 bases and the V segment lost 1 base, leaving 6 bases of the junction unmatched. The CDR3 has 16 residues.